Reported below is one T cell receptor (beta chain). What it recognizes is unknown. The table came from immunoSEQ multiplex PCR; TCRdb's copy has only in-frame clones and leaves some out. The repertoire has some 110,000 clones, roughly nine tenths of them found once; the top ten carry about 1.8%. The sample originates from a study of cytomegalovirus exposure and HLA in healthy donors. The overall study: The approximately 130 validation repertoires and the approximately 700 first-cohort repertoires shared a platform, a later analysis reported.

Trimming removed 1 base at V and 3 bases at J, with 10 bases between. The germline V gene has CDR1 SGHVS and CDR2 FNYEAQ. This CDR3 is built from 14 residues. Study findings and constraints: Subsequent analysis revealed that first-cohort TCR clusters tended to co-occur in the 95 to 150 validation repertoires. High sensitivity and specificity were reportedly achieved when the classifier diagnosed cytomegalovirus status. Three of the chains that were CMV-associated were confirmed in vitro to be specific for CMV antigens.

The sample was PBMCs. The TCR sequence derives from a woman aged 18 to 35 in good health and CMV-seropositive. V and J are TRBV7-6 and TRBJ2-7; the D gene is possibly TRBD1 (5 bases). The CDR3 protein is CASSLGDRGYEQYF. Here the CDR3 DNA reads TGTGCCAGCAGCTTAGGTGACAGAGGCTACGAGCAGTACTTC.